In its sample, the clone carrying this TCR beta chain was seen once. Antigen: not known. This sample is part of a study of OX40 agonist ivuxolimab in advanced cancers. About the research overall: Ivuxolimab was delivered to patients intravenously every 2 weeks at doses spanning 0.01 to 10 mg/kg.

The table came from immunoSEQ multiplex PCR; TCRdb's copy has only in-frame clones and leaves some out. The top ten clones hold about 2.5% of a sample with around 68,000 clones, approximately 90% of them seen once. General observations from the study: Expanded clones were, on average, more numerous among CD8+ T cells than CD4+.

Germline CDR1 reads SQVTM; CDR2 reads ANQGSEA. The junction had 10 bases not matched to a gene; V was cut back by 5 bases and J by 2 bases. The CDR3 runs 15 residues. The receptor was derived from an adult with an advanced solid tumor such as melanoma, head and neck, liver or kidney cancer. The chain joins TRBV29-1 to TRBJ2-3; 7 bases line up with TRBD1. The material was CD4+ or CD8+ T cells sorted from blood, obtained in a trial of the OX40 agonist ivuxolimab. CDR3 region: CSVPDPGQYTDTQYF. The CDR3 region has the DNA TGCAGCGTTCCAGACCCGGGACAGTACACAGATACGCAGTATTTT.